A single sample is the source of the 4 T cell receptor beta chains below, sequenced in a study of identical twins (dated by TCRdb to about 2016). Receptor amplification or capture employed 5' RACE. Instrument used: Illumina HiSeq 2000. TCRdb took the public reads, trimmed them with fastp at Q25, ran MiXCR for clone calling and kept in-frame beta chains. Each record represents a unique CDR3 protein, reported with the most common genes and DNA among its rows. In all, the sample holds roughly 290,000 distinct CDR3 sequences, and under 9.5% of those were seen once. Less than 2.5% of the sample goes to the ten largest clones. These data were also filed under a second study, of yellow fever vaccine responses in identical twins.

The material sequenced was memory (CD45RO+) T cells sorted from blood. The cell subset or site label on this specimen signifies: CD45RO+ enriched T cells. These receptors all come from a woman under 30 in good health.

The chain combines TRBV28 with TRBJ2-1; 7 positions match TRBD2. Losses at the gene ends were 3 bases for V and 6 bases for J; bases not matched to a gene: 8. Per germline, CDR1 MDHEN and CDR2 SYDVKM. There are 15 residues in the CDR3. The CDR3 reads CASSLPGGTVNEQFF. In nucleotides, the CDR3 is TGTGCCAGCAGTTTGCCCGGGGGGACCGTCAATGAGCAGTTCTTC.

This clonotype came up many times. The chain couples TRBV7-7 to TRBJ2-2; D is ambiguous. The CDR3 extends over 14 amino acids. Germline CDR1 SSHAT, CDR2 FNYEAQ (reference sequence). V lost 2 bases and J 4 bases, leaving 8 bases between the germline ends. The chain's CDR3 is CASSLSGTTGELFF. CDR3 DNA: TGTGCCAGCAGCTTATCTGGAACCACCGGGGAGCTGTTTTTT.

As for this clonotype: A much more abundant neighbour one base away suggests this may be a read error. The V gene is TRBV5-1, the J gene TRBJ2-2; 7 bases map to TRBD1. The CDR3 is 15 amino acids. From germline, CDR1 is SGHRS and CDR2 YFSETQ. Here the CDR3 reads CASSITGTDSGELLF. In DNA, the CDR3 is TGCGCCAGCAGCATAACAGGGACAGATTCAGGGGAGCTGCTTTTT.

This clonotype was picked up one time. CDR3 bases: TGTGCCAGCAGCTTAGATCGTGCGGGGAACAGCACAGATACGCAGTATTTT. Protein product: CASSLDRAGNSTDTQYF. The chain uses TRBV11-2 and TRBJ2-3, with a possible D match to TRBD2 (6 bases). The CDR3 has 17 amino acids. The germline CDR1 and CDR2 sequences are SGHAT and FQNNGV. Trimming stripped 0 bases from V and 0 bases from J, with 13 bases between.